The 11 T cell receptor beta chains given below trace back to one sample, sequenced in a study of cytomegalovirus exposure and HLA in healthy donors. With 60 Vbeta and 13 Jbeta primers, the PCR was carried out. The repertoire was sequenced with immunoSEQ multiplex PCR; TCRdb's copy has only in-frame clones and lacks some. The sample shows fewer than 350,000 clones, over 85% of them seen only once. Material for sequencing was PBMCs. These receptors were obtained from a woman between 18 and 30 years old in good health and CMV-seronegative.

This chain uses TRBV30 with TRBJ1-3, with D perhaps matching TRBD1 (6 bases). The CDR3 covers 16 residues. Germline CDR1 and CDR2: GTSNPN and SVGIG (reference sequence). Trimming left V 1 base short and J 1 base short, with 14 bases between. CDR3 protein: CAWSAQDSRSGNTIYF. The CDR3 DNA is TGTGCCTGGAGTGCCCAGGACAGCCGATCTGGAAACACCATATATTTT.

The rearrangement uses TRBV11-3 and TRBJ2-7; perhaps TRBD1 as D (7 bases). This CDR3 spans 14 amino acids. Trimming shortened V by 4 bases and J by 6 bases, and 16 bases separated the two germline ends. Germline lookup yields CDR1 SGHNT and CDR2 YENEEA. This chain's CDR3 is CASSSRQGGGEQYF. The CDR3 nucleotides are TGTGCCAGCAGCTCCAGACAGGGAGGAGGCGAGCAGTACTTC.

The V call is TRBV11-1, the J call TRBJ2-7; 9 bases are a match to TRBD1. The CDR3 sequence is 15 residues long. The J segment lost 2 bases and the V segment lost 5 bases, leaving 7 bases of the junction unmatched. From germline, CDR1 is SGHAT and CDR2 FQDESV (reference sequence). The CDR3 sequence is CASSAGQGFPYEQYF. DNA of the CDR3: TGTGCCAGCAGCGCCGGACAGGGGTTTCCCTACGAGCAGTACTTC.

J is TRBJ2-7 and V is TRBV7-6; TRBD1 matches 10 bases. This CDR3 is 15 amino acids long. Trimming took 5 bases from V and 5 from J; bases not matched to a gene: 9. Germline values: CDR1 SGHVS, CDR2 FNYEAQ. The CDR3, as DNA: TGTGCCAGCAGCCGAGTCCCGGGACAGGGGAACGAGCAGTACTTC. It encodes CASSRVPGQGNEQYF.

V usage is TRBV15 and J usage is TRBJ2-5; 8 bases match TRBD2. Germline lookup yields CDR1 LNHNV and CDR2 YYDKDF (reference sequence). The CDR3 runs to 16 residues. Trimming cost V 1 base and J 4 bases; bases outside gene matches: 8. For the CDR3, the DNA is TGTGCCACCAGCAGAGGCCGGGAGGGAGGCTCAGAGACCCAGTACTTC. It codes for CATSRGREGGSETQYF.

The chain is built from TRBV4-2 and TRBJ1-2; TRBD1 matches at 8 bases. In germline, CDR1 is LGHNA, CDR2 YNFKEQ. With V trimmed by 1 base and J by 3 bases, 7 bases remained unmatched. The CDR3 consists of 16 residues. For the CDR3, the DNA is TGTGCCAGCAGCCAAGGGACTCCGGACAGGGACTATGGCTACACCTTC. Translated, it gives CASSQGTPDRDYGYTF.

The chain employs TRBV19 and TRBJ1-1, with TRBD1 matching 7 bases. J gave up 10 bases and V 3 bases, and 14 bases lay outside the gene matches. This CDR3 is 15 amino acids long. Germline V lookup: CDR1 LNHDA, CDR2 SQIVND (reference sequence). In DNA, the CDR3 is TGTGCCAGTAGTATGGGAACAGGGGTATCGGAGTCAGCTTTCTTT. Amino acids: CASSMGTGVSESAFF.

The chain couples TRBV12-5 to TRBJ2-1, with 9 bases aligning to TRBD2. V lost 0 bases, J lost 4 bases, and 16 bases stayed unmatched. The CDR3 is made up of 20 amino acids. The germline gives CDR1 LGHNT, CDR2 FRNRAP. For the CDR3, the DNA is TGTGCTAGTGGTTTGGTTGGGACCCGAGATAGCGGGGGTGCTTACAATGAGCAGTTCTTC. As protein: CASGLVGTRDSGGAYNEQFF.

The CDR3 bases are TGTGCCAGCAGCTTAAGGGGGACAGGGCCGTACAATGAGCAGTTCTTC. Translation gives CASSLRGTGPYNEQFF. The chain recombines TRBV7-9 with TRBJ2-1; 9 bases match TRBD1. Germline CDR1 is SEHNR and CDR2 is FQNEAQ (reference sequence). The CDR3 is made up of 16 amino acids. The junction had 6 bases not matched to a gene; V was cut back by 2 bases and J by 4 bases.

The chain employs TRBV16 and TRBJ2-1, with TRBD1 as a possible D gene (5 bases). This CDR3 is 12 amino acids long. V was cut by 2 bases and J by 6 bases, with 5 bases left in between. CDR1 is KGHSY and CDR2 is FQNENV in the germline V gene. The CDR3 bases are TGTGCCAGCAGCCAAACAGGCAATGAGCAGTTCTTC. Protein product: CASSQTGNEQFF.

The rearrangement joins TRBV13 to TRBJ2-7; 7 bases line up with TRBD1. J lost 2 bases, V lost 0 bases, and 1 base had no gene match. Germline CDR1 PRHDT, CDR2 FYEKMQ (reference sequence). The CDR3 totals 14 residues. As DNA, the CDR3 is TGTGCCAGCAGCTTAGGCACAGGGGCCTACGAGCAGTACTTC. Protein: CASSLGTGAYEQYF.